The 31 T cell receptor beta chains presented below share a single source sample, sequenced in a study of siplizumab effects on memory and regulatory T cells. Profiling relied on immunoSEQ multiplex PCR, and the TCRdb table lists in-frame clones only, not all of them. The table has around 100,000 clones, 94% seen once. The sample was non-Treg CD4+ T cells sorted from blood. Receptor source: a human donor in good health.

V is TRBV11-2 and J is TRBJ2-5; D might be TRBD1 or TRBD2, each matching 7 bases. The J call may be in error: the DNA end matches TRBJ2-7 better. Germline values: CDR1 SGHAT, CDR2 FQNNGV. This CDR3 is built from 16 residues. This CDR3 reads CASSWMRQGGISEQYF. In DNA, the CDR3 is TGTGCCAGCAGCTGGATGAGACAGGGAGGGATCTCCGAGCAGTACTTC.

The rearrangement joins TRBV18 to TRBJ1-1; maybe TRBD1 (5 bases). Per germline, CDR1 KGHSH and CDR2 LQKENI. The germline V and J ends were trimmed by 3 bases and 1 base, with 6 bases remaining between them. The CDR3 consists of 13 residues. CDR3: CASSPTGNTEAFF. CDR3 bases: TGTGCCAGCTCACCCACAGGGAACACTGAAGCTTTCTTT.

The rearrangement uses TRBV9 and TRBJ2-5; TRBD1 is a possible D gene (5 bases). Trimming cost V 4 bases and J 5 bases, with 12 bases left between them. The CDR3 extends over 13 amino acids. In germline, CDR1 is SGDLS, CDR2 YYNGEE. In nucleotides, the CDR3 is TGTGCCAGCAGCCCACGGGCAGGGGAGACCCAGTACTTC. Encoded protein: CASSPRAGETQYF.

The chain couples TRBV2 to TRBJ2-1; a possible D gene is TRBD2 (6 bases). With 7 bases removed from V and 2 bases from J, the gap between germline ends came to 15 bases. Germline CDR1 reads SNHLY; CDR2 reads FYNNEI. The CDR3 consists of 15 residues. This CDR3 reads CASTVKGGTYNEQFF. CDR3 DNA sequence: TGTGCCAGCACTGTTAAGGGCGGGACCTACAATGAGCAGTTCTTC.

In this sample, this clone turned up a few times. The CDR3 region has the DNA TGTGCCAGCAGTTCAGGACAGGGACTCATGAACACTGAAGCTTTCTTT. It codes for CASSSGQGLMNTEAFF. The J gene is TRBJ1-1, the V gene TRBV28; 8 nucleotides align to TRBD1. V was pared by 4 bases and J by 0 bases, with 7 bases of the junction left unmatched. Germline-derived CDR1 and CDR2 are MDHEN and SYDVKM. This CDR3 has 16 amino acids.

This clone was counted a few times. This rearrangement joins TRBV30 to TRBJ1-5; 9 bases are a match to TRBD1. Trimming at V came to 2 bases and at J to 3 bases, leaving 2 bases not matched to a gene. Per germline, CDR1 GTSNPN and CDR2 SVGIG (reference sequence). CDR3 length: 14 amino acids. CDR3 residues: CAWSRTGVNQPQHF. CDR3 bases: TGTGCCTGGAGTCGGACAGGGGTCAATCAGCCCCAGCATTTT. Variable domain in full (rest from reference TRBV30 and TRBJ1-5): SQTIHQWPATLVQPVGSPLSLECTVEGTSNPNLYWYRQAAGRGLQLLFYSVGIGQISSEVPQNLSASRPQDRQFILSSKKLLLSDSGFYLCAWSRTGVNQPQHFGDGTRLSIL.

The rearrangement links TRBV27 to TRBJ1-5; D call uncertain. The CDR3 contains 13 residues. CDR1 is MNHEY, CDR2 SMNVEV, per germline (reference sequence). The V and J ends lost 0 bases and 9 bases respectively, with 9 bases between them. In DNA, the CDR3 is TGTGCCAGCAGTTTATCGACGAGTCGGCCCCAGCATTTT. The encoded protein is CASSLSTSRPQHF.

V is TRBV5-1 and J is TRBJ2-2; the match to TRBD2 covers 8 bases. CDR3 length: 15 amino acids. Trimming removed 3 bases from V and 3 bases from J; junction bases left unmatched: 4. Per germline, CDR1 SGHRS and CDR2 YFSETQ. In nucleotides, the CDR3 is TGCGCCAGCAGCTCCGGGGGGGGACACACCGGGGAGCTGTTTTTT. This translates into CASSSGGGHTGELFF.

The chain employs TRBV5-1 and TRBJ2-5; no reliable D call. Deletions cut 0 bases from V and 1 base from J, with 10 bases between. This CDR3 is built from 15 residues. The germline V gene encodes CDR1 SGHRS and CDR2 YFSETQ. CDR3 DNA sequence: TGCGCCAGCAGCTTGGCTGGGGTTTCCCAAGAGACCCAGTACTTC. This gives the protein CASSLAGVSQETQYF.

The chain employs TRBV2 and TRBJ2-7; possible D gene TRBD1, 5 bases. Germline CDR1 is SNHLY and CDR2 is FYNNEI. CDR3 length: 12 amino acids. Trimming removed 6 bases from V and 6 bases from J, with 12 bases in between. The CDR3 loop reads CASRRTRPEQYF. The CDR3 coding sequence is TGTGCCAGCAGACGGACAAGGCCCGAGCAGTACTTC.

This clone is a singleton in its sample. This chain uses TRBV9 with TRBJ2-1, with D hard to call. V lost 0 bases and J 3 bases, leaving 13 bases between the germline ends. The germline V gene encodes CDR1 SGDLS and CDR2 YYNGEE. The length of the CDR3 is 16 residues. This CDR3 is CASSVGVPPNYNEQFF. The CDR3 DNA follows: TGTGCCAGCAGCGTAGGAGTTCCTCCAAACTACAATGAGCAGTTCTTC.

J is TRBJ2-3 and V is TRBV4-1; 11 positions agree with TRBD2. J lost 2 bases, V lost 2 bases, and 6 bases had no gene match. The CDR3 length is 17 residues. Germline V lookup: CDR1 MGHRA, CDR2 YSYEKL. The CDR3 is CASSQQTSGAFTDTQYF. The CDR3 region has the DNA TGCGCCAGCAGCCAACAGACTAGCGGGGCCTTCACAGATACGCAGTATTTT.

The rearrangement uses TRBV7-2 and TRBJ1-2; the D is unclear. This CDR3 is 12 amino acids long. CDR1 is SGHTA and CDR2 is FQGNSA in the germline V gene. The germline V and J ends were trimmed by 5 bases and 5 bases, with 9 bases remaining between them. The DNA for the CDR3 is TGTGCCAGCAGCGCTAAAGTATATGGCTACACCTTC. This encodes CASSAKVYGYTF.

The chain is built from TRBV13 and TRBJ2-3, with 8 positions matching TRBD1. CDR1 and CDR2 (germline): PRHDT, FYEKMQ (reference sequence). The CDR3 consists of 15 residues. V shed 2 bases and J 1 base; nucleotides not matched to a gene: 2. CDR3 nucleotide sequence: TGTGCCAGCAGCTTACTACAGGGGGGCACAGATACGCAGTATTTT. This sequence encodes CASSLLQGGTDTQYF.

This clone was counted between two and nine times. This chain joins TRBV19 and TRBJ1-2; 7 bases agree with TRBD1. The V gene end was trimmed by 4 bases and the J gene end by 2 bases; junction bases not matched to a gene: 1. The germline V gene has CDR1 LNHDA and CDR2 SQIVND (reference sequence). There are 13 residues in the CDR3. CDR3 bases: TGTGCCAGTAGTAGGGGACAGAACTATGGCTACACCTTC. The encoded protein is CASSRGQNYGYTF.

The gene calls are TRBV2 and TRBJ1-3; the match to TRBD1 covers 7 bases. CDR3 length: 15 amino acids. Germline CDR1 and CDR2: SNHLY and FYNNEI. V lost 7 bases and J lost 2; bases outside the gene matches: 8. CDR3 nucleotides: TGTGCCAGCACCCCGGACAGGCGTACTGGAAACACCATATATTTT. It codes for CASTPDRRTGNTIYF.

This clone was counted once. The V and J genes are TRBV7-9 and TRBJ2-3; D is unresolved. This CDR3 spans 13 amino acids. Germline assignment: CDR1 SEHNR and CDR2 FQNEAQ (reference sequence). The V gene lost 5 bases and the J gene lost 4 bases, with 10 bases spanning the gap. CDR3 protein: CASSPLDPDTQYF. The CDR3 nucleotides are TGTGCCAGCAGCCCACTGGACCCAGATACGCAGTATTTT. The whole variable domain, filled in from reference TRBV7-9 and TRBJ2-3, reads DTGVSQNPRHKITKRGQNVTFRCDPISEHNRLYWYRQTLGQGPEFLTYFQNEAQLEKSRLLSDRFSAERPKGSFSTLEIQRTEQGDSAMYLCASSPLDPDTQYFGPGTRLTVL.

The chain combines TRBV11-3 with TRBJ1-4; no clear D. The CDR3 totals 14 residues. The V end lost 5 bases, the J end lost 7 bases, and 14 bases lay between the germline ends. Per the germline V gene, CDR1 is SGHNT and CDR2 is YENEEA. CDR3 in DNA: TGTGCCAGCAGCCACCCTGGGGAAGGTGAAAAACTGTTTTTT. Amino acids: CASSHPGEGEKLFF.

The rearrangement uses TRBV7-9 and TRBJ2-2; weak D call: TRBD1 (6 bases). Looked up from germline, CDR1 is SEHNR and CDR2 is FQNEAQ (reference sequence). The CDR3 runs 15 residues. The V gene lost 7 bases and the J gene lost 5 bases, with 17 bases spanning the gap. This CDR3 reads CASKNRAIVTGELFF. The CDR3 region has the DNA TGTGCCAGCAAGAACAGGGCGATTGTGACCGGGGAGCTGTTTTTT.

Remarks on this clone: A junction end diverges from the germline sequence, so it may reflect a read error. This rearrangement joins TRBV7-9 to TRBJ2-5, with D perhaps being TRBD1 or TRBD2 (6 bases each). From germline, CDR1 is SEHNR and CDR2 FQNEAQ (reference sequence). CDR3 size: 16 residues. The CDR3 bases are TGTGCCAGCAGCCTAGCCCTGGCAGGGGCGGGGGAGACCCAGTACTTC. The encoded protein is CASSLALAGAGETQYF.

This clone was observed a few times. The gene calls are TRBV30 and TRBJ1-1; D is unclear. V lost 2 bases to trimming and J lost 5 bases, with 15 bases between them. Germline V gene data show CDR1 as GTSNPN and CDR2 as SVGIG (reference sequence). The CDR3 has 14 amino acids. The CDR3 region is CAWSPQWVGTEAFF. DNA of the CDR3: TGTGCCTGGAGTCCACAGTGGGTTGGGACTGAAGCTTTCTTT.

The CDR3 loop reads CASSESGGTGDNEQFF. DNA of the CDR3: TGTGCCAGCAGTGAATCGGGAGGGACAGGGGACAATGAGCAGTTCTTC. J is TRBJ2-1 and V is TRBV25-1, with 10 bases fitting TRBD1. Looked up from germline, CDR1 is MGHDK and CDR2 is SYGVNS. The ends lost 1 base at V and 5 bases at J; junction bases unmatched: 5. This CDR3 region has 16 residues.

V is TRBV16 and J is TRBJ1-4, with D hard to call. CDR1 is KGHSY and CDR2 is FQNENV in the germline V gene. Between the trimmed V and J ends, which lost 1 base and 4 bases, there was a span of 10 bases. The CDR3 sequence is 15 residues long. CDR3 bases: TGTGCCAGCAGCCAATTCGGGCAGATTAATGAAAAACTGTTTTTT. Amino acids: CASSQFGQINEKLFF.

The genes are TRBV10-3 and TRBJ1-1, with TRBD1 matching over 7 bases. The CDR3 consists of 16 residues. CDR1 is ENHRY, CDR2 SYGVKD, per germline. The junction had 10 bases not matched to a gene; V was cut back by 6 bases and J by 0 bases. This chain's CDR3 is CAIRDRTGTMNTEAFF. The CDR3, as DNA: TGTGCCATCAGAGATCGGACAGGTACCATGAACACTGAAGCTTTCTTT.

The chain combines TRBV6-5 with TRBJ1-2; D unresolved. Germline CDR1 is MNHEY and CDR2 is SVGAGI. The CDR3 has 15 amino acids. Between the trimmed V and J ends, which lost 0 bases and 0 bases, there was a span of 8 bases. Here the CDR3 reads CASSYSRGSNYGYTF. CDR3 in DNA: TGTGCCAGCAGTTACTCGAGAGGCTCTAACTATGGCTACACCTTC.

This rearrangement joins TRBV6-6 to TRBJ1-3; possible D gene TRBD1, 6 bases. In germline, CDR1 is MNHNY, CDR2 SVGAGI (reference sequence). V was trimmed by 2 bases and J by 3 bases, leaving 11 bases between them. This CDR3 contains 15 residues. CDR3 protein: CASSYVGRGGNTIYF. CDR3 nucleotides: TGTGCCAGCAGTTACGTTGGCAGGGGTGGAAACACCATATATTTT.

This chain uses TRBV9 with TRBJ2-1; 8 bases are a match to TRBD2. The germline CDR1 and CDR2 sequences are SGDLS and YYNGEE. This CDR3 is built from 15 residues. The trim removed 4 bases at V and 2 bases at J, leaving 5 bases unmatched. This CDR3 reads CASSPRGLAYNEQFF. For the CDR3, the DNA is TGTGCCAGCAGCCCCCGGGGACTAGCCTACAATGAGCAGTTCTTC.

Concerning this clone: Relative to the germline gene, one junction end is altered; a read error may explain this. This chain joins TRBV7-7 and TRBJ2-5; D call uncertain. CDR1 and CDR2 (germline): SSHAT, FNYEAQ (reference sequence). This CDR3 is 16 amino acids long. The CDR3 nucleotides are TGTGCTAGCAGCTTAGGGTTTGGTCCGGGCCAAGAGACCCAGTACTTC. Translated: CASSLGFGPGQETQYF.

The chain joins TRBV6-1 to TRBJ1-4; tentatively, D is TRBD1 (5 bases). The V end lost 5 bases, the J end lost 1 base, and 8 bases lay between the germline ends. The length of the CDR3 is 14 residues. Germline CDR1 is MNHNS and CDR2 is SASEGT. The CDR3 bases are TGTGCCAGCAGTCGCAGGGTAACTAATGAAAAACTGTTTTTT. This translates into CASSRRVTNEKLFF.

The CDR3 DNA follows: TGTGCCAGCAGCTTAGTTCCGGGGGGGTTTGACACCGGGGAGCTGTTTTTT. Amino acids: CASSLVPGGFDTGELFF. This sequence joins TRBV7-6 and TRBJ2-2; TRBD2 matches 8 bases. Germline V gives CDR1 SGHVS, CDR2 FNYEAQ. This CDR3 is 17 amino acids long. Trimming took 1 base from V and 3 from J; bases not matched to a gene: 7.

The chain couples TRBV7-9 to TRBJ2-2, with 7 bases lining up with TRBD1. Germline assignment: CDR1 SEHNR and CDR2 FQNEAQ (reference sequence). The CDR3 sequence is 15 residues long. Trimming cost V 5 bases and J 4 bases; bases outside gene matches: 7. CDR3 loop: CASSPRTGGTGELFF. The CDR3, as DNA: TGTGCCAGCAGCCCGCGGACAGGAGGCACCGGGGAGCTGTTTTTT. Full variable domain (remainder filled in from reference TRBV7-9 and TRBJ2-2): DTGVSQNPRHKITKRGQNVTFRCDPISEHNRLYWYRQTLGQGPEFLTYFQNEAQLEKSRLLSDRFSAERPKGSFSTLEIQRTEQGDSAMYLCASSPRTGGTGELFFGEGSRLTVL.